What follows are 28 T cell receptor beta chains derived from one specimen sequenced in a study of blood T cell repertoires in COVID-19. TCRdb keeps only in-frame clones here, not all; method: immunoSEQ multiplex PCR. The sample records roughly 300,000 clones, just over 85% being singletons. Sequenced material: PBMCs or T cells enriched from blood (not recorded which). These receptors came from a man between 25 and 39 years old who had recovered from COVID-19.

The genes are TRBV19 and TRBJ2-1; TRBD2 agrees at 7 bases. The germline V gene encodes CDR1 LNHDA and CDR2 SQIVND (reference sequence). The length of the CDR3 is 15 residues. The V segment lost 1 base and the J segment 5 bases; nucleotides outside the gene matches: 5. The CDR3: CASSIGPSGNNEQFF. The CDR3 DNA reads TGTGCCAGTAGTATAGGGCCTAGCGGAAACAATGAGCAGTTCTTC. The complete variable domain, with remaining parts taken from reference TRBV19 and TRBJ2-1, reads DGGITQSPKYLFRKEGQNVTLSCEQNLNHDAMYWYRQDPGQGLRLIYYSQIVNDFQKGDIAEGYSVSREKKESFPLTVTSAQKNPTAFYLCASSIGPSGNNEQFFGPGTRLTVL.

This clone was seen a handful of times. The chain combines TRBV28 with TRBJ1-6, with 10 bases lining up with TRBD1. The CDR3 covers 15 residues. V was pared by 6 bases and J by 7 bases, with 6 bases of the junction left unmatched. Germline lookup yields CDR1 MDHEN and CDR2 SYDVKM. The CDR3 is CASSPWGQGNSPLHF. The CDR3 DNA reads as TGTGCCAGCAGCCCCTGGGGACAGGGGAATTCACCCCTCCACTTT.

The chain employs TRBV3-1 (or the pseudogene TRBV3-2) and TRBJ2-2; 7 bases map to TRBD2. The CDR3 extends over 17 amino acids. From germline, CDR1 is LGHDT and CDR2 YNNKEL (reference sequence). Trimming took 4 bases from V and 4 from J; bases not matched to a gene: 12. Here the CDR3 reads CASSRWTGGVSTGELFF. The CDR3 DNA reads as TGTGCCAGCAGCCGGTGGACGGGGGGAGTGTCCACCGGGGAGCTGTTTTTT.

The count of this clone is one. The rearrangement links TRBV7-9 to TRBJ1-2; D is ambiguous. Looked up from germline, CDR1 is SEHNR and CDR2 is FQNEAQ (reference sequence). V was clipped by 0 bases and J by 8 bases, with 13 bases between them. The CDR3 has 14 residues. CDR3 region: CASSLAEGQYGYTF. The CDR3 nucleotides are TGTGCCAGCAGCTTAGCGGAGGGCCAGTACGGCTACACCTTC.

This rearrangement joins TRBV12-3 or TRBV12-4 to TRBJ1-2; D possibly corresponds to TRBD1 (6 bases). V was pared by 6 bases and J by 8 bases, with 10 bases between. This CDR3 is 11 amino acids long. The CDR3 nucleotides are TGTGCCAGCAGAAGACAGGCAGGCTACACCTTC. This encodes CASRRQAGYTF.

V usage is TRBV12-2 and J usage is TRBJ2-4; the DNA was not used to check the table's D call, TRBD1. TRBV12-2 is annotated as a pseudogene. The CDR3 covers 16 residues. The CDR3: CASRLGQNTAKNIQYF. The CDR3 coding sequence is TGTGCAAGTCGCCTAGGACAGAATACAGCCAAAAACATTCAGTACTTC.

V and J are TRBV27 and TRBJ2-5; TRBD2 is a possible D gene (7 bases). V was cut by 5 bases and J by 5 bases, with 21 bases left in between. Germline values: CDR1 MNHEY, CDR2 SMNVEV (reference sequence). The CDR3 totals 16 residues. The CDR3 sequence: CASSIATGGGEETQYF. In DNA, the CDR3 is TGTGCCAGCAGTATCGCGACGGGGGGCGGAGAGGAGACCCAGTACTTC.

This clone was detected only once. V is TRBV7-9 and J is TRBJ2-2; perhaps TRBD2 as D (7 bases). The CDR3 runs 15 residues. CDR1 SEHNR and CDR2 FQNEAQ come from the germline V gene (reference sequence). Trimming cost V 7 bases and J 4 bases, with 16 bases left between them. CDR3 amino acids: CASTFGGHGTGELFF. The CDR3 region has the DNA TGTGCCAGCACGTTCGGGGGGCATGGCACCGGGGAGCTGTTTTTT.

CDR3 sequence (DNA): TGTGCCACCAAGCGAGGACATTGGGAGACCCAGTACTTC. This encodes CATKRGHWETQYF. The gene calls are TRBV15 and TRBJ2-5, with D maybe TRBD1 (5 bases). The CDR3 has 13 amino acids. Trimming cost V 7 bases and J 5 bases, with 14 bases left between them. Germline V gives CDR1 LNHNV, CDR2 YYDKDF (reference sequence).

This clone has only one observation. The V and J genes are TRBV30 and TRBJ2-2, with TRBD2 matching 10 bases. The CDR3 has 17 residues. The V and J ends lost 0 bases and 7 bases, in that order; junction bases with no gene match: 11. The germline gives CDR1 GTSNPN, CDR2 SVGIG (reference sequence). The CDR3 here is CAWSVHGAGGPGGELFF. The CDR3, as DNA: TGTGCCTGGAGTGTACACGGAGCGGGAGGGCCTGGCGGGGAGCTGTTTTTT.

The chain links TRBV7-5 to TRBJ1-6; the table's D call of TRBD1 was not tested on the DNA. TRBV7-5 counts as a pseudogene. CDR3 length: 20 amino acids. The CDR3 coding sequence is TGTGCCAGAAGCTTAGGCTGCAGGGGAGATAGGTGGGGAATCAATTCACCCCTCCACTTT. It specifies CARSLGCRGDRWGINSPLHF.

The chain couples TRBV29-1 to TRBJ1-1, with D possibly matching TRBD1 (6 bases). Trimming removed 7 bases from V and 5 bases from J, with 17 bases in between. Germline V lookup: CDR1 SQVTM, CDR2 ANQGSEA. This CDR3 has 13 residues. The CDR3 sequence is CSGAGVRGTEAFF. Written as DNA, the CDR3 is TGCAGCGGGGCGGGGGTAAGGGGGACTGAAGCTTTCTTT.

The DNA for the CDR3 is TGTGCCATCAGTGAGTCCATTGGAAGGGGACTCTCCTACAATGAGCAGTTCTTC. This sequence encodes CAISESIGRGLSYNEQFF. V usage is TRBV10-3 and J usage is TRBJ2-1; D is perhaps TRBD2 (6 bases). CDR3 length equals 18 residues. Trimming removed 0 bases at V and 0 bases at J, with 15 bases between. The germline gives CDR1 ENHRY, CDR2 SYGVKD.

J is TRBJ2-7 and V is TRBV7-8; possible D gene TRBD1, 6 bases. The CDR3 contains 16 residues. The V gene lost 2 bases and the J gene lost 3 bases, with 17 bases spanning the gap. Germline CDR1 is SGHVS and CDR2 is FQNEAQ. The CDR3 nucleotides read TGTGCCAGCAGCTTATCCGTCAGGGGAACAATCTACGAGCAGTACTTC. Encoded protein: CASSLSVRGTIYEQYF.

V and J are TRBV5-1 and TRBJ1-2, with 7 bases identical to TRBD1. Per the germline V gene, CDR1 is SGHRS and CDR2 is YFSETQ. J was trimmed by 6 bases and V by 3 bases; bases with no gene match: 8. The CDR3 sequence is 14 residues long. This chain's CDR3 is CASSSGGTADGYTF. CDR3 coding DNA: TGCGCCAGCAGCTCGGGCGGGACAGCCGATGGCTACACCTTC.

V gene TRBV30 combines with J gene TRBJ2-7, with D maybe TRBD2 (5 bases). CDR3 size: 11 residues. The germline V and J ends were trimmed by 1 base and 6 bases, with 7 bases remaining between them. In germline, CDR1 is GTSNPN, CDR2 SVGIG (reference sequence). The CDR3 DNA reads TGTGCCTGGAGTGAACGGGGCGAGCAGTACTTC. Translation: CAWSERGEQYF.

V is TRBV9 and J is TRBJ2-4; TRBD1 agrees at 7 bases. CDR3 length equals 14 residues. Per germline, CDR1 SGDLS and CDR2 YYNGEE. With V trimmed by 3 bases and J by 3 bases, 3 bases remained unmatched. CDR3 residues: CASSETGDKNIQYF. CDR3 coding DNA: TGTGCCAGCAGCGAAACAGGGGACAAAAACATTCAGTACTTC.

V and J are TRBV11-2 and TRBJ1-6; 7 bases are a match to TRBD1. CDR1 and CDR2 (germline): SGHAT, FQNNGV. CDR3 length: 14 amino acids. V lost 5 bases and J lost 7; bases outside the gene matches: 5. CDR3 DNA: TGTGCCAGCAGCCCACAGGGGTACAATTCACCCCTCCACTTT. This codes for CASSPQGYNSPLHF.

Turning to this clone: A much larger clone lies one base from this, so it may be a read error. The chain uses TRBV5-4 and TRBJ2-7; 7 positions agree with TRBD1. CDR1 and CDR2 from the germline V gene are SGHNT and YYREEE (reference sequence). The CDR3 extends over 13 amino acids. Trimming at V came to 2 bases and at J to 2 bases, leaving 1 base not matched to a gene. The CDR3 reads CASSFGQAYEQYF. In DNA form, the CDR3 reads TGTGCCAGCAGCTTTGGACAGGCCTACGAGCAGTACTTC.

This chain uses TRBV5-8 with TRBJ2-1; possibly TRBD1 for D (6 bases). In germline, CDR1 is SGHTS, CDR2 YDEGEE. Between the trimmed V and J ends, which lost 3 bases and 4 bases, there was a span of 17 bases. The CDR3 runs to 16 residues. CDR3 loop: CASSSPGTPGYNEQFF. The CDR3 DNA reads TGTGCCAGCAGCTCCCCCGGGACACCAGGTTACAATGAGCAGTTCTTC.

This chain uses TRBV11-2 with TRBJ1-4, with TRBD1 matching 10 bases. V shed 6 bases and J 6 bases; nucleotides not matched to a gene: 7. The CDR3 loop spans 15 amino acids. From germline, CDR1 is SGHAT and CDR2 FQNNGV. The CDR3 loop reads CASRGTGEEYEKLFF. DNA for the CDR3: TGTGCCAGCAGGGGGACAGGGGAGGAGTATGAAAAACTGTTTTTT.

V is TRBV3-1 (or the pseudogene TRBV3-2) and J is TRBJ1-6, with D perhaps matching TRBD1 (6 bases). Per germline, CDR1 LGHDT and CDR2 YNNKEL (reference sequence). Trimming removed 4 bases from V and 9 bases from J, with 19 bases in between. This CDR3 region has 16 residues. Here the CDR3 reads CASSPSGTTPGSPLHF. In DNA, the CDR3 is TGTGCCAGCAGCCCATCCGGGACAACACCCGGTTCACCCCTCCACTTT.

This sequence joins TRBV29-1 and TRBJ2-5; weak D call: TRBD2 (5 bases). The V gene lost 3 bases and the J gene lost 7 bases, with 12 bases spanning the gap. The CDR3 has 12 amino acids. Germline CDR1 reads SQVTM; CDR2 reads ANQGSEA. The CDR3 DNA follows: TGCAGCGTTGACCTAGCCCGGGCGACCCAGTACTTC. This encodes CSVDLARATQYF.

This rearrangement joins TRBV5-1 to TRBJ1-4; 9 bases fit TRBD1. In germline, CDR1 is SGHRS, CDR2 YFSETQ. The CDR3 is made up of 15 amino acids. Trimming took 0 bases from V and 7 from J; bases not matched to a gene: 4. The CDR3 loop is CASSLGGQGGEKLFF. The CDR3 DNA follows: TGCGCCAGCAGCTTGGGGGGACAGGGAGGTGAAAAACTGTTTTTT.

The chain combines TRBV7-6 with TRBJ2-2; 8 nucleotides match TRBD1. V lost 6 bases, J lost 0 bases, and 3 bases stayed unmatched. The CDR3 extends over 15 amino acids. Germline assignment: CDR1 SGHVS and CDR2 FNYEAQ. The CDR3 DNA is TGTGCCAGCAGGGGACAGGCCGCGAACACCGGGGAGCTGTTTTTT. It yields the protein CASRGQAANTGELFF.

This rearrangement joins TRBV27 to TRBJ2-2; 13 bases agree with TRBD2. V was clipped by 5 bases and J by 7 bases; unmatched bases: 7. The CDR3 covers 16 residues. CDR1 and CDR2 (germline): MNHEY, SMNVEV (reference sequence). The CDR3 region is CASSTGLAGSNGELFF. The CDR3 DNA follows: TGTGCCAGCAGTACGGGACTAGCGGGGAGTAACGGGGAGCTGTTTTTT.

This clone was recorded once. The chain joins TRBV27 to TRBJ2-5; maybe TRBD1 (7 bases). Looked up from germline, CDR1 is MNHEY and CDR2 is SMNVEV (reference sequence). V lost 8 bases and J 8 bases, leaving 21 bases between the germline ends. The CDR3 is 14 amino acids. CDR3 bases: TGTGCCAGCTGGAGGGGGCGGCTCGGGGGAACCCAGTACTTC. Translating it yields CASWRGRLGGTQYF.

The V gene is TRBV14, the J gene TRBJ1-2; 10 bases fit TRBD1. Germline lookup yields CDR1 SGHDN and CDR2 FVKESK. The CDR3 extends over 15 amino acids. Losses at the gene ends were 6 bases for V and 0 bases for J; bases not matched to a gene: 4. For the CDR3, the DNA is TGTGCCAGCAGGAAAGGGACAGGGGCTAACTATGGCTACACCTTC. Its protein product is CASRKGTGANYGYTF. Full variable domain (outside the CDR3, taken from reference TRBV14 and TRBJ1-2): EAGVTQFPSHSVIEKGQTVTLRCDPISGHDNLYWYRRVMGKEIKFLLHFVKESKQDESGMPNNRFLAERTGGTYSTLKVQPAELEDSGVYFCASRKGTGANYGYTFGSGTRLTVV.